Each of the 22 T cell receptor beta chains below was sequenced from the same sample in a study of beta chain features in type 1 diabetes. General study results and limits: Among all four CD4+ subsets, Type 1 diabetes patients had TCRB CDR3s that were moderately but significantly shorter.

For these TCRs, the target antigens are not known. Expressed TCRB transcripts were sequenced because the isolated RNA had all been reverse transcribed beforehand. Clones were sequenced by immunoSEQ multiplex PCR, and TCRdb holds only the in-frame ones, with some missing. The table has 600,000 to 750,000 clones, 12% seen once; the top ten hold approximately 0.11%. Sequenced material: naive CD4+ T cells from blood. The source is a man aged 25 to 40 with type 1 diabetes.

This clone was found a few times. The chain carries TRBV9 and TRBJ2-1; the D gene could be TRBD1 or TRBD2 (5 bases each). From germline, CDR1 is SGDLS and CDR2 YYNGEE. The CDR3 contains 14 residues. Deletions cut 3 bases from V and 5 bases from J, with 12 bases between. The CDR3 loop is CASSAGTWDNEQFF. The CDR3 DNA reads TGTGCCAGCAGCGCAGGGACGTGGGACAATGAGCAGTTCTTC.

In its sample, this clone was seen a few times. The genes are TRBV5-6 and TRBJ2-1; 7 nucleotides align to TRBD1. The J segment lost 2 bases and the V segment lost 4 bases, leaving 6 bases of the junction unmatched. Looked up from germline, CDR1 is SGHDT and CDR2 is YYEEEE. CDR3 size: 15 residues. The CDR3 nucleotides read TGTGCCAGCAGCCTAGACAGGGAACCCTACAATGAGCAGTTCTTC. Translation gives CASSLDREPYNEQFF.

This clone came up a few times. The chain is built from TRBV5-1 and TRBJ1-2; no definite D call. The CDR3 length is 14 residues. With 0 bases removed from V and 8 bases from J, the gap between germline ends came to 14 bases. CDR1 and CDR2 from the germline V gene are SGHRS and YFSETQ. The CDR3: CASSLARAERGYTF. In DNA, the CDR3 is TGCGCCAGCAGCTTGGCTCGGGCAGAAAGAGGCTACACCTTC.

This clone has more than one count but fewer than ten. The chain uses TRBV10-3 and TRBJ2-2; D might be TRBD1 (6 bases). Trimming left V 10 bases short and J 3 bases short, with 15 bases between. Looked up from germline, CDR1 is ENHRY and CDR2 is SYGVKD. The length of the CDR3 is 14 residues. CDR3 loop: CATEQTGHTGELFF. The CDR3 nucleotides read TGTGCCACCGAACAAACAGGGCACACCGGGGAGCTGTTTTTT.

This clone was found a few times. The CDR3 region is CASSHGTGKSNYGYTF. Written as DNA, the CDR3 is TGCGCCAGCAGCCATGGGACAGGGAAGTCTAACTATGGCTACACCTTC. The chain carries TRBV4-3 and TRBJ1-2; 9 bases align to TRBD1. The CDR3 is 16 residues long. The ends lost 3 bases at V and 0 bases at J; junction bases unmatched: 5. Germline V gene sequence: CDR1 LGHNA, CDR2 YSLEER.

The rearrangement joins TRBV27 to TRBJ1-4, with D unresolved. CDR3 size: 14 residues. CDR1 and CDR2 from the germline V gene are MNHEY and SMNVEV (reference sequence). V shed 2 bases and J shed 8 bases, with 12 bases lying between them. The CDR3 protein is CASSLVGLGEKLFF. DNA for the CDR3: TGTGCCAGCAGTTTAGTAGGGTTAGGGGAAAAACTGTTTTTT.

This clone was seen only a few times. The CDR3 spells CASRGLAVGSYNEQFF. The CDR3 DNA is TGTGCCAGCAGGGGACTAGCGGTCGGCTCCTACAATGAGCAGTTCTTC. The chain couples TRBV2 to TRBJ2-1; TRBD2 matches at 11 bases. With 6 bases clipped from V and 0 bases from J, the junction kept 4 bases outside the gene matches. Looked up from germline, CDR1 is SNHLY and CDR2 is FYNNEI. The CDR3 runs 16 residues.

The genes are TRBV18 and TRBJ2-6; D is possibly TRBD1 (5 bases). This CDR3 is 16 amino acids long. The V gene lost 3 bases and the J gene lost 0 bases, with 9 bases spanning the gap. Germline V gene sequence: CDR1 KGHSH, CDR2 LQKENI. This chain's CDR3 is CASSPRESSGANVLTF. The CDR3 DNA reads as TGTGCCAGCTCACCCAGGGAAAGCTCTGGGGCCAACGTCCTGACTTTC.

This clone was recorded a few times. Other DNA sequences of this sample code for an identical CDR3. The J gene is TRBJ2-6, the V gene TRBV18; D is perhaps TRBD1 (6 bases). This CDR3 contains 17 residues. Germline-derived CDR1 and CDR2 are KGHSH and LQKENI. Deletions cut 0 bases from V and 0 bases from J, with 9 bases between. The DNA of the CDR3 is TGTGCCAGCTCACCACCGGGACAAAGCTCTGGGGCCAACGTCCTGACTTTC. Protein: CASSPPGQSSGANVLTF. Complete variable domain (other parts from reference TRBV18 and TRBJ2-6): NAGVMQNPRHLVRRRGQEARLRCSPMKGHSHVYWYRQLPEEGLKFMVYLQKENIIDESGMPKERFSAEFPKEGPSILRIQQVVRGDSAAYFCASSPPGQSSGANVLTFGAGSRLTVL.

This clone was detected only a few times. This chain joins TRBV7-9 and TRBJ2-6; no definite D call. V gave up 5 bases and J gave up 2 bases, with 13 bases separating them. This CDR3 spans 16 amino acids. Per the germline V gene, CDR1 is SEHNR and CDR2 is FQNEAQ (reference sequence). CDR3 nucleotides: TGTGCCAGCAGCCCCGACCTCCTGCCTGGGGCCAACGTCCTGACTTTC. Protein: CASSPDLLPGANVLTF.

The chain links TRBV5-6 to TRBJ2-7; TRBD1 matches at 8 bases. V dropped 4 bases and J dropped 7; count of bases not matched to a gene: 10. This CDR3 region has 14 residues. Germline V gives CDR1 SGHDT, CDR2 YYEEEE. The CDR3 bases are TGTGCCAGCAGCGTAGGACAGGGTCCGGGAGAGCAGTACTTC. Its translation: CASSVGQGPGEQYF.

In its sample, this clone was seen a few times. The rearrangement joins TRBV9 to TRBJ2-7, with 7 bases matching TRBD1. J gave up 5 bases and V 4 bases, and 6 bases lay outside the gene matches. The CDR3 runs 13 residues. From germline, CDR1 is SGDLS and CDR2 YYNGEE. This chain's CDR3 is CASSPDRAHEQYF. The CDR3 DNA follows: TGTGCCAGCAGCCCTGACAGGGCCCACGAGCAGTACTTC. The full variable domain, rest sourced from reference TRBV9 and TRBJ2-7, is DSGVTQTPKHLITATGQRVTLRCSPRSGDLSVYWYQQSLDQGLQFLIQYYNGEERAKGNILERFSAQQFPDLHSELNLSSLELGDSALYFCASSPDRAHEQYFGPGTRLTVT.

The rearrangement joins TRBV30 to TRBJ1-5; D is perhaps TRBD1 (6 bases). V was trimmed by 0 bases and J by 5 bases, leaving 11 bases between them. The CDR3 is 14 residues long. CDR1 is GTSNPN and CDR2 is SVGIG in the germline V gene (reference sequence). As DNA, the CDR3 is TGTGCCTGGAGTGTAACAGGGTGGGATCAGCCCCAGCATTTT. Its translation is CAWSVTGWDQPQHF. Based on the CDR3 plus reference TRBV30 and TRBJ1-5, the full variable domain is SQTIHQWPATLVQPVGSPLSLECTVEGTSNPNLYWYRQAAGRGLQLLFYSVGIGQISSEVPQNLSASRPQDRQFILSSKKLLLSDSGFYLCAWSVTGWDQPQHFGDGTRLSIL.

This clone was found a few times. V usage is TRBV4-3 and J usage is TRBJ1-4; D call uncertain. V was trimmed by 0 bases and J by 7 bases, leaving 15 bases between them. CDR1 LGHNA and CDR2 YSLEER come from the germline V gene. CDR3 length: 16 amino acids. The CDR3 spells CASSQDLKGWGEKLFF. The CDR3 DNA reads as TGCGCCAGCAGCCAAGATCTTAAGGGCTGGGGTGAAAAACTGTTTTTT.

This clone was seen a handful of times. The chain joins TRBV13 to TRBJ2-7; the D call may be TRBD1 or TRBD2 (5 bases each). The V and J ends lost 3 bases and 2 bases respectively, with 14 bases between them. Germline assignment: CDR1 PRHDT and CDR2 FYEKMQ (reference sequence). The CDR3 has 15 residues. Written as DNA, the CDR3 is TGTGCCAGCAGCTTTGAGGGCAGGGCGACCTACGAGCAGTACTTC. Encoded protein: CASSFEGRATYEQYF.

V gene TRBV5-6 combines with J gene TRBJ1-2; a possible D gene is TRBD1 (6 bases). Germline V gives CDR1 SGHDT, CDR2 YYEEEE. V lost 4 bases to trimming and J lost 4 bases, with 23 bases between them. The CDR3 covers 17 residues. In DNA form, the CDR3 reads TGTGCCAGCAGCCCAGTCAAGACAGGACCGTTCTTCTATGGCTACACCTTC. Encoded protein: CASSPVKTGPFFYGYTF.

This clone has more than one count but fewer than ten. CDR3 region: CASRDPLGNEQYF. The CDR3 nucleotides are TGTGCCAGCAGGGACCCGCTCGGGAACGAGCAGTACTTC. The chain recombines TRBV28 with TRBJ2-7; tentative D call: TRBD2 (5 bases). The germline V and J ends were trimmed by 6 bases and 5 bases, with 14 bases remaining between them. CDR3 length equals 13 residues. Germline CDR1 and CDR2: MDHEN and SYDVKM.

The chain uses TRBV6-5 and TRBJ1-2, with 8 bases fitting TRBD1. Germline CDR1 MNHEY, CDR2 SVGAGI. The CDR3 has 14 residues. The V segment lost 6 bases and the J segment 0 bases; nucleotides outside the gene matches: 3. The chain's CDR3 is CASRRTGSNYGYTF. In nucleotides, the CDR3 is TGTGCCAGCAGGCGGACAGGGTCTAACTATGGCTACACCTTC.

This clone was seen only a few times. The chain uses TRBV19 and TRBJ1-1; the D gene is possibly TRBD1 (6 bases). CDR1 and CDR2 from the germline V gene are LNHDA and SQIVND (reference sequence). This CDR3 has 14 residues. Trimming cost V 7 bases and J 2 bases, with 14 bases left between them. CDR3 coding DNA: TGTGCCAGTAATAAAGGACAGTTAAACACTGAAGCTTTCTTT. As protein: CASNKGQLNTEAFF.

In this sample, this clone turned up a few times. The chain links TRBV27 to TRBJ2-1, with D unresolved. Trimming shortened V by 4 bases and J by 5 bases, and 3 bases separated the two germline ends. This CDR3 has 11 residues. Germline-derived CDR1 and CDR2 are MNHEY and SMNVEV (reference sequence). The CDR3 DNA is TGTGCCAGCAGTTCAAACAATGAGCAGTTCTTC. Its protein product is CASSSNNEQFF.

This clone occurred a few times. V gene TRBV7-2 combines with J gene TRBJ1-5; 7 bases map to TRBD1. CDR3 length equals 14 residues. Germline CDR1 reads SGHTA; CDR2 reads FQGNSA. V lost 3 bases and J lost 6; bases outside the gene matches: 5. The CDR3: CASSFTGAGQPQHF. CDR3 DNA sequence: TGTGCCAGCAGCTTTACAGGGGCAGGTCAGCCCCAGCATTTT.

This chain links TRBV5-4 with TRBJ2-1; TRBD2 matches at 12 bases. CDR1 is SGHNT, CDR2 YYREEE, per germline (reference sequence). V shed 3 bases, J shed 9 bases, and the junction held 7 bases outside the gene matches. CDR3 size: 15 residues. The DNA of the CDR3 is TGTGCCAGCAGCTCCGGACTAGCGGGGCGAGGTGAGCAGTTCTTC. Protein sequence: CASSSGLAGRGEQFF.